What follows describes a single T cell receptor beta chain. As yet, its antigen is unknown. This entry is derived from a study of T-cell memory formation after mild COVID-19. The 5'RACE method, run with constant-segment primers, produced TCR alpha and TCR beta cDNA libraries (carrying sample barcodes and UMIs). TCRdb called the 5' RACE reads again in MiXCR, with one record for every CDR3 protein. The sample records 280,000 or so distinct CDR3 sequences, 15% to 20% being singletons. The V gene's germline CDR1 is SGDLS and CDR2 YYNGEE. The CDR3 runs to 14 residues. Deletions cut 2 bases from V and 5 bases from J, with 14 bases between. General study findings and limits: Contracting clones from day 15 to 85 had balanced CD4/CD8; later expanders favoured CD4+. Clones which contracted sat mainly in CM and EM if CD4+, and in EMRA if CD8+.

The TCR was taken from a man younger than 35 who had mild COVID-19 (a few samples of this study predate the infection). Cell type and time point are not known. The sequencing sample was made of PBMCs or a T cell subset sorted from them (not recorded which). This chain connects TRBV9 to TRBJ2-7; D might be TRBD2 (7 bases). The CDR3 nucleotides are TGTGCCAGCAGCGTCACGGGGGGCAGGAACGAGCAGTACTTC. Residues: CASSVTGGRNEQYF. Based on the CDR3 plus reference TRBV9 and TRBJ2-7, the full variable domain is DSGVTQTPKHLITATGQRVTLRCSPRSGDLSVYWYQQSLDQGLQFLIQYYNGEERAKGNILERFSAQQFPDLHSELNLSSLELGDSALYFCASSVTGGRNEQYFGPGTRLTVT.